This TCR beta chain was documented in a study of blood T cell repertoires in COVID-19. The assay was immunoSEQ multiplex PCR, and TCRdb's table has in-frame clones only and misses some. The sample holds about 220,000 clones, under 90% seen once. CDR3 size: 14 residues. V dropped 2 bases and J dropped 6; count of bases not matched to a gene: 2. The germline gives CDR1 GTSNPN, CDR2 SVGIG (reference sequence). This chain connects TRBV30 to TRBJ2-7; 15 bases fit TRBD2. Sequencing was performed on peripheral blood. This receptor was taken from a woman older than 75 with acute or convalescent COVID-19. The CDR3 spells CAWSSGLAGGEQYF. DNA of the CDR3: TGTGCCTGGAGTTCGGGACTAGCGGGGGGCGAGCAGTACTTC.